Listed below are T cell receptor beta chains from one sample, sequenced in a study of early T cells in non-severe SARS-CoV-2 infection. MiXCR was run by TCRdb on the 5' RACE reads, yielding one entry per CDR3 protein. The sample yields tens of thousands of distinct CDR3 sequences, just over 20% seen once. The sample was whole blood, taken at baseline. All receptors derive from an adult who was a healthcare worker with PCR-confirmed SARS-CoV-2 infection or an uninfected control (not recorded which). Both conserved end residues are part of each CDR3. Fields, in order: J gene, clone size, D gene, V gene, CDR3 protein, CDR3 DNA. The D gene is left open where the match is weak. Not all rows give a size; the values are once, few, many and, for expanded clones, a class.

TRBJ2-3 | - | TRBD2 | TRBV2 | CASRRTSGRTDTQYF | TGTGCCAGCAGGAGAACTAGCGGACGCACAGATACGCAGTATTTT
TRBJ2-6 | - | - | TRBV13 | CASSFGGKAGANVLTF | TGTGCCAGCAGCTTCGGAGGGAAAGCTGGGGCCAACGTCCTGACTTTC
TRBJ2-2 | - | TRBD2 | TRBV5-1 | CASSLGTSGAFTGELFF | TGCGCCAGCAGCTTAGGGACTAGCGGGGCGTTCACCGGGGAGCTGTTTTTT
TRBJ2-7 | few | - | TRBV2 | CASSGGLYEQYF | TGTGCCAGCAGCGGGGGGCTCTACGAGCAGTACTTC
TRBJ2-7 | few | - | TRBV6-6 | CASSYGDSYEQYF | TGTGCCAGCAGTTATGGGGATTCCTACGAGCAGTACTTC
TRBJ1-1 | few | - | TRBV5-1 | CASSWTPDQNTEAFF | TGCGCCAGCAGCTGGACACCGGATCAGAACACTGAAGCTTTCTTT
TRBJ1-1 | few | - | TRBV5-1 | CASSSSNMRMNTEAFF | TGCGCCAGCAGCTCCTCGAATATGAGAATGAACACTGAAGCTTTCTTT
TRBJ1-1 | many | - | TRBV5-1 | CASSFLGTEAFF | TGCGCCAGCAGCTTTTTGGGAACTGAAGCTTTCTTT
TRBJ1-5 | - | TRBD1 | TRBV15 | CATSRAGQEYGQPQHF | TGTGCCACCAGCAGAGCGGGACAGGAATATGGACAGCCCCAGCATTTT
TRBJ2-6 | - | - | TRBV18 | CASSSSVSGANVLTF | TGTGCCAGCTCATCCTCCGTCTCTGGGGCCAACGTCCTGACTTTC
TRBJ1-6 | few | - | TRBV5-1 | CASSLGQGLGSPLHF | TGCGCCAGCAGCTTGGGGCAGGGCCTTGGGTCACCCCTCCACTTT
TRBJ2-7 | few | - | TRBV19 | CASSISPGAYEQYF | TGTGCCAGTAGTATATCCCCAGGAGCCTACGAGCAGTACTTC
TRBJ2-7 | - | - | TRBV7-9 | CASSEPNGNEQYF | TGTGCCAGCAGCGAGCCTAACGGAAACGAGCAGTACTTC
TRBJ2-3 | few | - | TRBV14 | CASSLPDGRTQYF | TGTGCCAGCAGCCTCCCGGATGGGCGAACGCAGTATTTT
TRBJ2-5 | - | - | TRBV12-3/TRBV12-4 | CASSLEGLETQYF | TGTGCCAGCAGTTTAGAGGGATTGGAGACCCAGTACTTC
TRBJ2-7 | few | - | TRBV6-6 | CASSTQGDEQYF | TGTGCCAGCAGTACCCAGGGAGACGAGCAGTACTTC
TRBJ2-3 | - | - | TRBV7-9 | CASSARGQTDTQYF | TGTGCCAGCAGCGCAAGAGGACAGACAGATACGCAGTATTTT
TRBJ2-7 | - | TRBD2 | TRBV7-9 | CASSLGTSGGAGEQYF | TGTGCCAGCAGCTTAGGGACTAGCGGGGGGGCCGGCGAGCAGTACTTC
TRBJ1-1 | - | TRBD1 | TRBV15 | CATSMRTGWGTEAFF | TGTGCCACCAGCATGCGGACAGGGTGGGGGACTGAAGCTTTCTTT
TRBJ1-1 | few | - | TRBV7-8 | CASSLIVGWKGEAFF | TGTGCCAGCAGCTTAATCGTAGGATGGAAAGGAGAAGCTTTCTTT
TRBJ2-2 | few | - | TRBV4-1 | CASSHEGGAGGELFF | TGCGCCAGCAGCCACGAAGGGGGGGCCGGCGGGGAGCTGTTTTTT
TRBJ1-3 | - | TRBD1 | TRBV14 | CASSYGWTGATATGNTIYF | TGTGCCAGCAGCTATGGTTGGACAGGGGCGACCGCAACTGGAAACACCATATATTTT
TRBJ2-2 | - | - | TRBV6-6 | CASSYTSGGGRELFF | TGTGCCAGCAGTTACACCTCCGGGGGCGGCCGGGAGCTGTTTTTT
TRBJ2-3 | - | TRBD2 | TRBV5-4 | CASSLGLASPGDTQYF | TGTGCCAGCAGCTTAGGACTAGCATCTCCAGGGGATACGCAGTATTTT
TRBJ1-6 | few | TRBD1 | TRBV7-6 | CASSLDRGKNSPLHF | TGTGCCAGCAGCTTAGACAGGGGGAAAAATTCACCCCTCCACTTT
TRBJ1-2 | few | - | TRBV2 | CASRGTAYGYTF | TGTGCCAGCAGGGGGACCGCATATGGCTACACCTTC
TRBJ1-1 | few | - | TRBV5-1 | CASSLAGGREAFF | TGCGCCAGCAGTCTCGCGGGGGGGAGAGAAGCTTTCTTT
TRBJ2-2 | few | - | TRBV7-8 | CASSLKVTGELFF | TGTGCCAGCAGCTTAAAGGTGACCGGGGAGCTGTTTTTT
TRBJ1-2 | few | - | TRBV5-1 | CASSSGTGYNYGYTF | TGCGCCAGCAGCTCTGGGACGGGCTATAACTATGGCTACACCTTC
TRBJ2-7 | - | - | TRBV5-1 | CASSLEGRNEQYF | TGCGCCAGCAGCTTGGAGGGGCGCAACGAGCAGTACTTC
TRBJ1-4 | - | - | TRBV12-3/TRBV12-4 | CASSFWGATNEKLFF | TGTGCCAGCAGTTTCTGGGGAGCAACTAATGAAAAACTGTTTTTT
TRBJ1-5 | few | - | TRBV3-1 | CASSQDLRGGQPQHF | TGTGCCAGCAGCCAAGATCTGCGGGGGGGTCAGCCCCAGCATTTT
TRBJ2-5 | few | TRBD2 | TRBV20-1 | CSARDSGGAWGRQETQYF | TGCAGTGCTAGGGATAGCGGGGGCGCCTGGGGAAGGCAAGAGACCCAGTACTTC
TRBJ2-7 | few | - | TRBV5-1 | CASSPTFYPTYEQYF | TGCGCCAGCAGCCCTACGTTCTACCCTACCTACGAGCAGTACTTC
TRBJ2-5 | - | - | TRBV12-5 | CASGLSSTETQYF | TGTGCTAGTGGTTTGTCGAGTACGGAGACCCAGTACTTC
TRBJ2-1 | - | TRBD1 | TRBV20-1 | CSARRDRGNRNEQFF | TGCAGTGCTAGGAGGGACAGGGGTAACCGAAATGAGCAGTTCTTC
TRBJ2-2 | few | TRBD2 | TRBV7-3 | CASSSSGGTNTGELFF | TGTGCCAGCAGCTCCAGCGGGGGGACGAACACCGGGGAGCTGTTTTTT
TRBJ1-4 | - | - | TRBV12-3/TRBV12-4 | CASSLGTGNEKLFF | TGTGCCAGCAGTTTAGGGACGGGGAATGAAAAACTGTTTTTT
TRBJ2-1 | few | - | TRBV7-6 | CASSLAFRGTGYNEQFF | TGTGCCAGCAGCTTAGCCTTCAGGGGAACTGGTTACAATGAGCAGTTCTTC
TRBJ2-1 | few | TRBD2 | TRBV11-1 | CASSLAGLAGGRNNEQFF | TGTGCCAGCAGCTTAGCGGGACTAGCGGGAGGACGAAACAATGAGCAGTTCTTC
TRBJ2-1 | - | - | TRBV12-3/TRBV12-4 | CASSLGAAGVDEQFF | TGTGCCAGCAGTTTAGGGGCAGCGGGCGTCGATGAGCAGTTCTTC
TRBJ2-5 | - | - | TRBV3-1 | CASSLDPETQYF | TGTGCCAGCAGCCTCGACCCCGAGACCCAGTACTTC
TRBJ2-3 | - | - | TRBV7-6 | CASSLEVTDTQYF | TGTGCCAGCAGCTTAGAAGTAACAGATACGCAGTATTTT
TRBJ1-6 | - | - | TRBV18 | CASSPDRGNSPLHF | TGTGCCAGCTCACCGGATCGGGGTAACTCACCCCTCCACTTT
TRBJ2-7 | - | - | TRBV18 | CASSLDRNSYEQYF | TGTGCCAGCTCACTGGACAGAAACTCCTACGAGCAGTACTTC
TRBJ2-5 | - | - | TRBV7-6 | CASSLAGGNLETQYF | TGTGCCAGCAGCTTAGCAGGGGGAAACCTAGAGACCCAGTACTTC
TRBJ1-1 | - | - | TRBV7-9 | CASSLVTSSAFF | TGTGCCAGCAGCTTAGTTACTTCCTCCGCTTTCTTT
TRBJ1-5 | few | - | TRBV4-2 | CASSQDTVNQPQHF | TGTGCCAGCAGCCAAGATACGGTCAATCAGCCCCAGCATTTT